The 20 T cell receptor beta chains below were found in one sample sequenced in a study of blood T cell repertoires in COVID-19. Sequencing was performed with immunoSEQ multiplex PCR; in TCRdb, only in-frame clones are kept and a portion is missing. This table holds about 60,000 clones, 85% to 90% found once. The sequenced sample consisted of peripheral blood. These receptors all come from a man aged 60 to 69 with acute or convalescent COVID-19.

The CDR3 protein is CASSYGTGHGYTF. Here the CDR3 DNA reads TGTGCCAGCAGCTATGGGACAGGGCATGGCTACACCTTC. The chain couples TRBV7-2 to TRBJ1-2; 9 bases map to TRBD1. The CDR3 consists of 13 residues. V dropped 4 bases and J dropped 6; count of bases not matched to a gene: 3. Germline V lookup: CDR1 SGHTA, CDR2 FQGNSA.

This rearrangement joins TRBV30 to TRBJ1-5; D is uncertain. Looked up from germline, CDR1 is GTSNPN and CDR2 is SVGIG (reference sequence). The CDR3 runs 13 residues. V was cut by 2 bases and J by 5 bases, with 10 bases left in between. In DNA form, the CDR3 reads TGTGCCTGGAGTCACGGAGAGCATCAGCCCCAGCATTTT. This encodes CAWSHGEHQPQHF.

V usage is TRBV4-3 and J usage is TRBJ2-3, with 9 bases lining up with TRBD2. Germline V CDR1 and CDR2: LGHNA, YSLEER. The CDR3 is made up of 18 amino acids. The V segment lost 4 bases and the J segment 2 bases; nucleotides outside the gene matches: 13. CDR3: CASSLGASGTLNTDTQYF. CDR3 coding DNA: TGCGCCAGCAGCCTGGGGGCTAGCGGGACTTTAAACACAGATACGCAGTATTTT.

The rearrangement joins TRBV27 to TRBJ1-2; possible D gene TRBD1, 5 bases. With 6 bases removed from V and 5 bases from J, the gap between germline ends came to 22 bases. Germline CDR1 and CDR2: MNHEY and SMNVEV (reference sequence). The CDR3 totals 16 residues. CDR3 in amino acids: CASSPGGAEVLYGYTF. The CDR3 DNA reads TGTGCCAGCAGCCCGGGAGGGGCCGAGGTCCTTTATGGCTACACCTTC.

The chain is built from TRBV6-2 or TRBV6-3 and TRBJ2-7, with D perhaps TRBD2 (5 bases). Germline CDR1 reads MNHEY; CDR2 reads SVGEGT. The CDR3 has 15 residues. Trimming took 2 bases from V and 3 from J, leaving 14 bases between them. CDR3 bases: TGTGCCAGCAGTTACCATAGGCTAGCCTACTACGAGCAGTACTTC. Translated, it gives CASSYHRLAYYEQYF.

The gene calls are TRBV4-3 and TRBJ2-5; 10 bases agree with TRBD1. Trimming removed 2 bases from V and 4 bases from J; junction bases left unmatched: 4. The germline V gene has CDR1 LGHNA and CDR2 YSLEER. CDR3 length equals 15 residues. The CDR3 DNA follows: TGCGCCAGCAGCCAAACAGACAGGGGGCCAGAGACCCAGTACTTC. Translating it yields CASSQTDRGPETQYF.

This CDR3 reads CASSVEGRGWYEQYF. The CDR3 DNA follows: TGTGCCAGCAGCGTAGAAGGTCGGGGGTGGTACGAGCAGTACTTC. The chain recombines TRBV9 with TRBJ2-7, with D maybe TRBD2 (6 bases). Germline values: CDR1 SGDLS, CDR2 YYNGEE. Trimming pared 0 bases from V and 4 bases from J, leaving 14 bases between. This CDR3 has 15 residues.

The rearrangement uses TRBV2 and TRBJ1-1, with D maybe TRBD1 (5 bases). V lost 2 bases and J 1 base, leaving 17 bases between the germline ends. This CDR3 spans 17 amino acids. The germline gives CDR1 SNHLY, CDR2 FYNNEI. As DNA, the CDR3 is TGTGCCAGCAGTGAACCCCTGGGGGGACCGGAGAACACTGAAGCTTTCTTT. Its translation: CASSEPLGGPENTEAFF.

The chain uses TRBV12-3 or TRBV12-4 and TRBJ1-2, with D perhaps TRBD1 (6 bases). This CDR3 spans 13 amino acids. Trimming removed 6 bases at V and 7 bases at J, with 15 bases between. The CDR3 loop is CASSLSGVVGYTF. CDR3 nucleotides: TGTGCCAGCAGCCTTTCAGGGGTGGTTGGCTACACCTTC.

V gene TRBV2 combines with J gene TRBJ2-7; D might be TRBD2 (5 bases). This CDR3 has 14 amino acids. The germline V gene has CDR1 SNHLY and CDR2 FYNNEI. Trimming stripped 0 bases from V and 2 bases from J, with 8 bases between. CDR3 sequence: CASSEAVGTYEQYF. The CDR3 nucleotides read TGTGCCAGCAGTGAAGCGGTCGGGACCTACGAGCAGTACTTC.

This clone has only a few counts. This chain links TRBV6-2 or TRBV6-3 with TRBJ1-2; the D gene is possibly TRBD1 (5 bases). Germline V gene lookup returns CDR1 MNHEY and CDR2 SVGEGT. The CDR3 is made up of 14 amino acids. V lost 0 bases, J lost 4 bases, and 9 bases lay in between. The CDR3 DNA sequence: TGTGCCAGCAGTTACTCGGGGCAGCTCTATGGCTACACCTTC. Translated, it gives CASSYSGQLYGYTF.

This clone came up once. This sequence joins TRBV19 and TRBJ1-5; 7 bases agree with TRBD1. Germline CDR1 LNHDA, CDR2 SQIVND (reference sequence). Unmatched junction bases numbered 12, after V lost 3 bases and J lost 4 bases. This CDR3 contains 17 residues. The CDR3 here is CASSIGRDSFWNQPQHF. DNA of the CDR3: TGTGCCAGTAGTATCGGCCGGGACAGCTTTTGGAATCAGCCCCAGCATTTT.

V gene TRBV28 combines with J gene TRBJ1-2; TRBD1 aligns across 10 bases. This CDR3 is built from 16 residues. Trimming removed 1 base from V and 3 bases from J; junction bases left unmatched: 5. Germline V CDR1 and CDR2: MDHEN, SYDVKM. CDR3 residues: CASSLSGQGKDYGYTF. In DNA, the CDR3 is TGTGCCAGCAGTTTATCGGGACAGGGGAAGGACTATGGCTACACCTTC.

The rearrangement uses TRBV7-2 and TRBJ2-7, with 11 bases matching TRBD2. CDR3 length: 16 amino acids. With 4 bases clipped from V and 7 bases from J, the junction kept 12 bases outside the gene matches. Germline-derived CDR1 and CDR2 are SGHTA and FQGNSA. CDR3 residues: CASSSTSGSASGEQYF. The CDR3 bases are TGTGCCAGCAGCTCAACTAGCGGGAGCGCTTCTGGGGAGCAGTACTTC. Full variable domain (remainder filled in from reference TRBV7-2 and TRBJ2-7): GAGVSQSPSNKVTEKGKDVELRCDPISGHTALYWYRQSLGQGLEFLIYFQGNSAPDKSGLPSDRFSAERTGGSVSTLTIQRTQQEDSAVYLCASSSTSGSASGEQYFGPGTRLTVT.

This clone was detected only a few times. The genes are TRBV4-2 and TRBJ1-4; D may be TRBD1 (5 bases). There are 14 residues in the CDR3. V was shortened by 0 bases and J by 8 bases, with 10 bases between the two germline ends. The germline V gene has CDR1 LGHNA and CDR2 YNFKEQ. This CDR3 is CASSQDQGEEKLFF. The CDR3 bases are TGTGCCAGCAGCCAAGATCAGGGCGAAGAAAAACTGTTTTTT.

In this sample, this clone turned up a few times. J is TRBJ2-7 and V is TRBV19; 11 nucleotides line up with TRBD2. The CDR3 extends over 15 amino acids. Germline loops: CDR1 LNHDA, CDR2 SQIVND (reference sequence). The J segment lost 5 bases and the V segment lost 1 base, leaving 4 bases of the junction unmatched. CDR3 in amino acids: CASSIVLAGDDEQYF. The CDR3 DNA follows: TGTGCCAGTAGTATAGTACTAGCGGGAGACGACGAGCAGTACTTC.

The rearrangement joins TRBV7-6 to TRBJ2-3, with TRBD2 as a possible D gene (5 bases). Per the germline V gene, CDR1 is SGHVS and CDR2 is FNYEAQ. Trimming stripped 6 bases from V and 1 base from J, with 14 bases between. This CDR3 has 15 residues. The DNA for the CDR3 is TGTGCCAGCAGGTCCCTAGCTTCAGGCACAGATACGCAGTATTTT. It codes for CASRSLASGTDTQYF. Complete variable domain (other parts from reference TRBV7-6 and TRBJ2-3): GAGVSQSPRYKVTKRGQDVALRCDPISGHVSLYWYRQALGQGPEFLTYFNYEAQQDKSGLPNDRFSAERPEGSISTLTIQRTEQRDSAMYRCASRSLASGTDTQYFGPGTRLTVL.

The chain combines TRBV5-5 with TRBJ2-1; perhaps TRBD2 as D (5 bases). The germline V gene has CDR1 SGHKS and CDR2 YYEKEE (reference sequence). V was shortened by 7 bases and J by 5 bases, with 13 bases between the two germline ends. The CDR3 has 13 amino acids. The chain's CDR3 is CASPRAANNEQFF. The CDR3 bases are TGTGCCAGCCCGCGGGCAGCCAACAATGAGCAGTTCTTC.

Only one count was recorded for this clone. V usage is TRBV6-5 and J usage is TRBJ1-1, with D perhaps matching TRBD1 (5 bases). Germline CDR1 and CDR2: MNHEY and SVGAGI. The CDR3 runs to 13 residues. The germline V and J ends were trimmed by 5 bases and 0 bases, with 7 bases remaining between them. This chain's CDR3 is CASSQQVNTEAFF. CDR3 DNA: TGTGCCAGCAGTCAACAGGTGAACACTGAAGCTTTCTTT.

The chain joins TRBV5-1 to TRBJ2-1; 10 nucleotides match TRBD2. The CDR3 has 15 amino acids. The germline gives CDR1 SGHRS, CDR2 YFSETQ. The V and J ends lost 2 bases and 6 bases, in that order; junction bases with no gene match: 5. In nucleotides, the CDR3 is TGCGCCAGCAGCTTAAGGAGCGGGAGGGCCAATGAGCAGTTCTTC. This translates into CASSLRSGRANEQFF.